Presented here are 27 T cell receptor beta chains from one specimen sequenced in a study of PD-1 blockade in classical Hodgkin lymphoma. No patient escaped relapse after autologous stem cell transplantation, and brentuximab vedotin exposure varied. Purified CD4+ T cells were obtained from thawed PBMCs through magnetic negative selection. Sequencing used immunoSEQ multiplex PCR; TCRdb keeps in-frame clones, though not all of them. The table records approximately 25,000 clones, more than 60% of them present only once. Sequenced material: CD4+ T cells from blood, taken at baseline. Receptors originate from a human donor with classical Hodgkin lymphoma.

The chain is built from TRBV5-1 and TRBJ2-5; D call uncertain. Per germline, CDR1 SGHRS and CDR2 YFSETQ. There are 13 residues in the CDR3. The germline V and J ends were trimmed by 3 bases and 1 base, with 7 bases remaining between them. The CDR3 DNA follows: TGCGCCAGCAGCTCCCGCCTCCAAGAGACCCAGTACTTC. Translating gives CASSSRLQETQYF.

This chain uses TRBV6-6 with TRBJ1-2, with TRBD1 identical over 8 bases. CDR1 and CDR2 (germline): MNHNY, SVGAGI (reference sequence). There are 13 residues in the CDR3. V lost 7 bases, J lost 4 bases, and 5 bases stayed unmatched. The CDR3 coding sequence is TGTGCCAGCACCGCCGACAGGGGCTATGGCTACACCTTC. It specifies CASTADRGYGYTF.

This chain joins TRBV18 and TRBJ2-5; 7 nucleotides line up with TRBD2. The V gene's germline CDR1 is KGHSH and CDR2 LQKENI. CDR3 length: 17 amino acids. V lost 6 bases and J lost 0; bases outside the gene matches: 13. This chain's CDR3 is CASSSTRGGEYQETQYF. CDR3 DNA: TGTGCCAGCTCCTCGACTCGCGGGGGAGAGTACCAAGAGACCCAGTACTTC.

A few counts support this clone. V and J are TRBV5-1 and TRBJ2-7, with D perhaps matching TRBD2 (5 bases). Trimming cost V 0 bases and J 3 bases, with 10 bases left between them. This CDR3 has 14 amino acids. CDR1 is SGHRS, CDR2 YFSETQ, per germline. The CDR3 DNA sequence: TGCGCCAGCAGCTTGGGGCCGGGGAGCTACGAGCAGTACTTC. Translated, it gives CASSLGPGSYEQYF.

Only one count was recorded for this clone. The rearrangement links TRBV15 to TRBJ2-7, with D possibly being TRBD2 (5 bases). Trimming shortened V by 2 bases and J by 0 bases, and 8 bases separated the two germline ends. CDR1 is LNHNV, CDR2 YYDKDF, per germline (reference sequence). This CDR3 is built from 14 residues. DNA for the CDR3: TGTGCCACCAGCAGACGGACTGACTCCTACGAGCAGTACTTC. This encodes CATSRRTDSYEQYF.

The chain uses TRBV14 and TRBJ2-2; 8 nucleotides agree with TRBD2. CDR1 and CDR2 (germline): SGHDN, FVKESK. With 2 bases clipped from V and 4 bases from J, the junction kept 6 bases outside the gene matches. There are 16 residues in the CDR3. CDR3 coding DNA: TGTGCCAGCAGCCAACCCGGGGGGGCCGGCACCGGGGAGCTGTTTTTT. The encoded protein is CASSQPGGAGTGELFF. The full variable domain, completed using reference TRBV14 and TRBJ2-2, is EAGVTQFPSHSVIEKGQTVTLRCDPISGHDNLYWYRRVMGKEIKFLLHFVKESKQDESGMPNNRFLAERTGGTYSTLKVQPAELEDSGVYFCASSQPGGAGTGELFFGEGSRLTVL.

The rearrangement uses TRBV5-8 and TRBJ2-3; a weak D match, TRBD2 (6 bases). Germline loops: CDR1 SGHTS, CDR2 YDEGEE. Deletions cut 4 bases from V and 1 base from J, with 19 bases between. There are 17 residues in the CDR3. The CDR3 is CASSKLGGGVGTDTQYF. In nucleotides, the CDR3 is TGTGCCAGCAGCAAATTGGGGGGTGGAGTGGGCACAGATACGCAGTATTTT. Full variable domain (rest looked up from reference TRBV5-8 and TRBJ2-3): EAGVTQSPTHLIKTRGQQATLRCSPISGHTSVYWYQQALGLGLQFLLWYDEGEERNRGNFPPRFSGRQFPNYSSELNVNALELEDSALYLCASSKLGGGVGTDTQYFGPGTRLTVL.

This sequence joins TRBV29-1 and TRBJ1-1; no clear D. With 5 bases removed from V and 3 bases from J, the gap between germline ends came to 13 bases. The CDR3 length is 13 residues. From germline, CDR1 is SQVTM and CDR2 ANQGSEA. The CDR3 is CSVLPTAHTEAFF. In DNA, the CDR3 is TGCAGCGTTTTGCCCACAGCTCACACTGAAGCTTTCTTT. Using reference TRBV29-1 and TRBJ1-1 for the parts outside the CDR3, the full variable domain is SAVISQKPSRDICQRGTSLTIQCQVDSQVTMMFWYRQQPGQSLTLIATANQGSEATYESGFVIDKFPISRPNLTFSTLTVSNMSPEDSSIYLCSVLPTAHTEAFFGQGTRLTVV.

CDR3 in DNA: TGTGCCTGGAGTGCCACCTACGAGCAGTACTTC. The encoded protein is CAWSATYEQYF. The chain links TRBV30 to TRBJ2-7; D is uncertain. The CDR3 is 11 amino acids. Deletions cut 1 base from V and 2 bases from J, with 3 bases between. Looked up from germline, CDR1 is GTSNPN and CDR2 is SVGIG (reference sequence).

The chain employs TRBV7-2 and TRBJ1-5; no firm D call. CDR3 length: 17 amino acids. Germline CDR1 and CDR2: SGHTA and FQGNSA. The V and J ends lost 1 base and 0 bases respectively, with 13 bases between them. The CDR3 DNA is TGTGCCAGCAGCTTAGTATCAGTCGGGAATAGCAATCAGCCCCAGCATTTT. This gives the protein CASSLVSVGNSNQPQHF.

The chain links TRBV29-1 to TRBJ2-3; 8 nucleotides match TRBD1. The CDR3 extends over 14 amino acids. Germline CDR1 is SQVTM and CDR2 is ANQGSEA. V lost 6 bases, J lost 4 bases, and 9 bases stayed unmatched. CDR3 residues: CSVSGTGGPDTQYF. CDR3 bases: TGCAGCGTCTCCGGGACAGGAGGCCCAGATACGCAGTATTTT.

The CDR3 DNA sequence: TGTGCCAGCTCGCCGACAGGGGGGAACACTGAAGCTTTCTTT. It encodes CASSPTGGNTEAFF. The chain combines TRBV18 with TRBJ1-1; 9 nucleotides agree with TRBD1. Germline V CDR1 and CDR2: KGHSH, LQKENI. The CDR3 length is 14 residues. The trim removed 6 bases at V and 1 base at J, leaving 3 bases unmatched.

This rearrangement joins TRBV10-3 to TRBJ1-1; 8 nucleotides align to TRBD1. The CDR3 extends over 13 amino acids. The ends lost 10 bases at V and 6 bases at J; junction bases unmatched: 10. CDR1 and CDR2 (germline): ENHRY, SYGVKD. The CDR3 region has the DNA TGTGCCAGCAGGGGGCGCAAGGAGGCTGAAGCTTTCTTT. Translating gives CASRGRKEAEAFF.

This sequence joins TRBV20-1 and TRBJ2-1; possibly TRBD1 or TRBD2 for D (5 bases each). CDR1 is DFQATT and CDR2 is SNEGSKA in the germline V gene (reference sequence). The CDR3 totals 11 residues. Trimming took 6 bases from V and 11 from J, leaving 14 bases between them. The CDR3 reads CSAGTGPKQFF. The CDR3 bases are TGCAGTGCCGGGACCGGGCCCAAGCAGTTCTTC.

The chain is built from TRBV7-3 and TRBJ2-1; D might be TRBD1 or TRBD2, each matching 5 bases. Germline V gene sequence: CDR1 SGHTA, CDR2 FQGTGA. V was trimmed by 8 bases and J by 0 bases, leaving 20 bases between them. The length of the CDR3 is 17 residues. The CDR3 loop reads CASSKGAGTSSYNEQFF. CDR3 DNA sequence: TGTGCCAGCTCAAAAGGGGCGGGTACGAGCTCCTACAATGAGCAGTTCTTC.

This chain connects TRBV5-1 to TRBJ1-1, with D unclear. CDR3 length: 14 amino acids. Trimming removed 3 bases at V and 6 bases at J, with 15 bases between. Per germline, CDR1 SGHRS and CDR2 YFSETQ. CDR3 in amino acids: CASSSNENNPEAFF. The CDR3 nucleotides are TGCGCCAGCAGCTCGAACGAGAATAACCCTGAAGCTTTCTTT.

The chain has TRBV7-7 and TRBJ2-6, with 10 bases fitting TRBD1. Germline trimming cut 10 bases from V and 1 base from J; bases unmatched to any gene: 4. CDR1 SSHAT and CDR2 FNYEAQ come from the germline V gene (reference sequence). CDR3 length: 15 residues. CDR3 nucleotides: TGTGCCACCGGGACAGGGGCTTCTGGGGCCAACGTCCTGACTTTC. Protein: CATGTGASGANVLTF.

For this clone: The sample contains more than one DNA sequence encoding this CDR3. This chain links TRBV18 with TRBJ2-5; D remains ambiguous. Trimming left V 1 base short and J 3 bases short, with 6 bases between. The length of the CDR3 is 13 residues. Germline V gene lookup returns CDR1 KGHSH and CDR2 LQKENI. As DNA, the CDR3 is TGTGCCAGCTCACCACGGGCAGAAGAGACCCAGTACTTC. Translation: CASSPRAEETQYF. The entire variable domain, with the rest obtained from reference TRBV18 and TRBJ2-5, is as follows: NAGVMQNPRHLVRRRGQEARLRCSPMKGHSHVYWYRQLPEEGLKFMVYLQKENIIDESGMPKERFSAEFPKEGPSILRIQQVVRGDSAAYFCASSPRAEETQYFGPGTRLLVL.

The chain links TRBV6-1 to TRBJ2-6, with D hard to call. This CDR3 is built from 14 residues. CDR1 and CDR2 from the germline V gene are MNHNS and SASEGT. The ends were cut back, 6 bases at V and 5 bases at J, with 11 bases in the middle. DNA for the CDR3: TGTGCCAGCAGAAGAGCAGTCCGGGCCAACGTCCTGACTTTC. It is translated as CASRRAVRANVLTF.

The V call is TRBV5-6, the J call TRBJ2-7, with no clear D. The V and J ends lost 1 base and 2 bases respectively, with 10 bases between them. The germline gives CDR1 SGHDT, CDR2 YYEEEE. This CDR3 spans 14 amino acids. CDR3 in amino acids: CASSLLTQTYEQYF. CDR3 DNA sequence: TGTGCCAGCAGCTTGCTGACACAGACCTACGAGCAGTACTTC.

The chain uses TRBV2 and TRBJ1-1, with 9 bases aligning to TRBD1. The CDR3 is made up of 14 amino acids. Germline V gives CDR1 SNHLY, CDR2 FYNNEI. V was pared by 7 bases and J by 7 bases, with 10 bases of the junction left unmatched. Here the CDR3 DNA reads TGTGCCAGCACTTCCGAGACAGGGGGTTTTGAAGCTTTCTTT. This translates into CASTSETGGFEAFF.

This chain connects TRBV7-2 to TRBJ2-3, with no clear D. This CDR3 spans 14 amino acids. Looked up from germline, CDR1 is SGHTA and CDR2 is FQGNSA. Trimming took 5 bases from V and 0 from J, leaving 9 bases between them. The CDR3 reads CASSQSHSTDTQYF. CDR3 DNA: TGTGCCAGCAGCCAAAGCCACAGCACAGATACGCAGTATTTT.

The gene calls are TRBV21-1 and TRBJ2-3; the table names TRBD2, a call not compared with the DNA. TRBV21-1 is given as a pseudogene. CDR3 length: 20 amino acids. As DNA, the CDR3 is TGTGCCAGCAGCAAGCAAAGGTGGTACCGGCTAGCGGGGGGCACAGATACGCAGTATTTT. This gives the protein CASSKQRWYRLAGGTDTQYF.

V gene TRBV5-1 combines with J gene TRBJ2-1; TRBD2 aligns across 9 bases. CDR1 is SGHRS and CDR2 is YFSETQ in the germline V gene. The CDR3 has 15 residues. Losses at the gene ends were 2 bases for V and 6 bases for J; bases not matched to a gene: 6. Here the CDR3 DNA reads TGCGCCAGCAGCTTAGGGCTAGCGGGGATCAATGAGCAGTTCTTC. Amino acids: CASSLGLAGINEQFF.

The gene calls are TRBV5-6 and TRBJ1-4; a possible D gene is TRBD1 (5 bases). The length of the CDR3 is 16 residues. The germline V gene encodes CDR1 SGHDT and CDR2 YYEEEE. V lost 4 bases and J lost 8, with 21 bases in between. CDR3: CASSDELAGVEEKLFF. CDR3 DNA: TGTGCCAGCAGCGACGAACTGGCGGGGGTAGAGGAAAAACTGTTTTTT.

This chain uses TRBV18 with TRBJ1-5, with D unclear. Trimming removed 1 base from V and 0 bases from J, with 13 bases in between. Germline V gene lookup returns CDR1 KGHSH and CDR2 LQKENI. The CDR3 totals 17 residues. The CDR3 nucleotides read TGTGCCAGCTCACCACTCCCGCCGGACGGTAGCAATCAGCCCCAGCATTTT. Translating gives CASSPLPPDGSNQPQHF.

This chain connects TRBV15 to TRBJ2-3; unclear D gene. CDR3 size: 15 residues. CDR1 and CDR2 (germline): LNHNV, YYDKDF (reference sequence). The germline V and J ends were trimmed by 0 bases and 2 bases, with 9 bases remaining between them. The CDR3 sequence: CATSRDGRLTDTQYF. The CDR3 DNA reads as TGTGCCACCAGCAGAGATGGACGACTCACAGATACGCAGTATTTT.